This TCR beta chain was documented in a study of CD8+CD57+ T cells in acquired aplastic anemia. Study-wide background: Roughly 3.2 ug was the average amount of DNA from sorted CD4+ and CD8+ cells. Sequencing produced an average of about 11 million reads per healthy donor for CD4+ cells.

Template material for TCR beta VDJ and CDR3 profiling consisted of genomic DNA. From the reads, TCRdb called clonotypes with MiXCR, one entry per CDR3 protein. The sample contains 90,000 to 130,000 distinct CDR3 sequences, 50% to 65% of which appear only once. Germline V lookup: CDR1 MNHEY, CDR2 SMNVEV (reference sequence). V was clipped by 6 bases and J by 0 bases, with 15 bases between them. The CDR3 runs 16 residues. This clonotype showed up just a few times. Its antigen is not known. Broader study findings: No significant difference in CD8+ Simpson's diversity was found between patients and controls. The same twenty-nine CD8+ CDR3 sequences occurred in patients and in controls.

The gene calls are TRBV27 and TRBJ1-5, with TRBD1 as a possible D gene (5 bases). The sequence came from a human donor in good health, serving as a control. Source material: sorted CD4+, CD8+, or CD8+CD57+ T cells (not recorded which) from PBMCs. CDR3 loop: CASSPGVGDSNQPQHF. The CDR3 DNA sequence: TGTGCCAGCAGCCCTGGGGTGGGGGATAGCAATCAGCCCCAGCATTTT.